One sample yielded the 14 T cell receptor beta chains listed below, sequenced in a study of beta chain features in type 1 diabetes. The investigators reverse transcribed all of the isolated RNA, so they sequenced expressed TCRB transcripts. Sequencing used immunoSEQ multiplex PCR; TCRdb keeps in-frame clones, though not all of them. The table records 300,000 or so clones, less than 10% of them present only once. The sequencing sample was made of central memory CD4+ T cells from blood. Every receptor here comes from a woman aged 18 to 35 in good health.

The V call is TRBV25-1, the J call TRBJ2-5; D possibly corresponds to TRBD2 (6 bases). Trimming left V 3 bases short and J 2 bases short, with 19 bases between. The germline V gene has CDR1 MGHDK and CDR2 SYGVNS. The CDR3 is 17 amino acids. DNA for the CDR3: TGTGCCAGCAGTGATCCCCAGGTTCAGGGAGGACAAGAGACCCAGTACTTC. It translates to CASSDPQVQGGQETQYF.

The chain has TRBV19 and TRBJ2-7; D call uncertain. The CDR3 extends over 14 amino acids. CDR1 and CDR2 (germline): LNHDA, SQIVND (reference sequence). Trimming took off 5 bases at V and 0 bases at J, with 11 bases between the two ends. CDR3 residues: CASSVEPHSYEQYF. The CDR3 DNA reads as TGTGCCAGTAGTGTGGAGCCACACTCCTACGAGCAGTACTTC.

The rearrangement joins TRBV2 to TRBJ2-7; D remains unclear. The ends were cut back, 10 bases at V and 7 bases at J, with 11 bases in the middle. The CDR3 is 10 amino acids. Germline V CDR1 and CDR2: SNHLY, FYNNEI. The CDR3 loop is CATGWGEQYF. In nucleotides, the CDR3 is TGTGCCACCGGATGGGGAGAGCAGTACTTC.

The sample holds a few counts of this clone. The chain joins TRBV27 to TRBJ2-6, with 8 bases aligning to TRBD1. J lost 1 base, V lost 2 bases, and 13 bases had no gene match. The CDR3 extends over 20 amino acids. Germline CDR1 and CDR2: MNHEY and SMNVEV (reference sequence). The CDR3 loop is CASSLGPPGQGWSGANVLTF. The CDR3 nucleotides read TGTGCCAGCAGTTTAGGACCCCCCGGACAGGGTTGGTCTGGGGCCAACGTCCTGACTTTC.

This clone has ten or more counts. V usage is TRBV7-9 and J usage is TRBJ2-1; 11 bases agree with TRBD1. V lost 5 bases, J lost 6 bases, and 12 bases stayed unmatched. The CDR3 is 17 residues long. CDR1 and CDR2 from the germline V gene are SEHNR and FQNEAQ (reference sequence). The DNA for the CDR3 is TGTGCCAGCAGCCCATCCCGGACAGGGGGCCAGCGCAATGAGCAGTTCTTC. Translating gives CASSPSRTGGQRNEQFF.

The CDR3 region has the DNA TGTGCCAGCAGGGTACAGGGGACTTTGAACACTGAAGCTTTCTTT. Protein: CASRVQGTLNTEAFF. The chain is built from TRBV6-6 and TRBJ1-1, with 7 bases fitting TRBD1. V lost 6 bases, J lost 0 bases, and 7 bases stayed unmatched. The CDR3 runs 15 residues. Germline CDR1 is MNHNY and CDR2 is SVGAGI (reference sequence).

This clone has more than one count but fewer than ten. V and J are TRBV7-3 and TRBJ2-7; D unclear. The germline gives CDR1 SGHTA, CDR2 FQGTGA. V dropped 5 bases and J dropped 3 bases, with 11 bases sitting between them. CDR3 size: 13 residues. The DNA of the CDR3 is TGTGCCAGCAGCGCCGGGTCGAGCTACGAGCAGTACTTC. Its protein product is CASSAGSSYEQYF.

This clone has more than one count but fewer than ten. The CDR3 DNA follows: TGCGCCAGCAGCCAAGAGGCTAGCGGGAGAGGGATTGAGCAGTTCTTC. Translating it yields CASSQEASGRGIEQFF. This chain joins TRBV4-1 and TRBJ2-1, with 10 bases identical to TRBD2. The J segment lost 9 bases and the V segment lost 0 bases, leaving 8 bases of the junction unmatched. This CDR3 contains 16 residues. CDR1 and CDR2 (germline): MGHRA, YSYEKL.

This clone has just a few counts. The J gene is TRBJ1-1, the V gene TRBV5-1; D gene ambiguous. Trimming removed 6 bases from V and 1 base from J, with 13 bases in between. Germline V gene lookup returns CDR1 SGHRS and CDR2 YFSETQ. The CDR3 sequence is 14 residues long. CDR3 sequence reads: CASNKGFSNTEAFF. CDR3 sequence (DNA): TGCGCCAGCAACAAGGGATTTTCGAACACTGAAGCTTTCTTT.

In its sample, this clone was seen a few times. The chain couples TRBV28 to TRBJ2-7; D unresolved. V lost 5 bases, J lost 3 bases, and 17 bases lay in between. CDR1 is MDHEN and CDR2 is SYDVKM in the germline V gene. The CDR3 has 15 residues. CDR3 nucleotides: TGTGCCAGCAGTACCAGGTTGGAATTCAACTACGAGCAGTACTTC. It encodes CASSTRLEFNYEQYF.

CDR3 nucleotides: TGTGCCAGCTCACCGGGACTAGCCACAGATACGCAGTATTTT. It specifies CASSPGLATDTQYF. The chain employs TRBV18 and TRBJ2-3, with 9 positions matching TRBD2. This CDR3 region has 14 residues. V was clipped by 3 bases and J by 2 bases; unmatched bases: 0. Per the germline V gene, CDR1 is KGHSH and CDR2 is LQKENI.

V usage is TRBV9 and J usage is TRBJ2-1; D not resolved. The CDR3 length is 15 residues. Between the trimmed V and J ends, which lost 0 bases and 6 bases, there was a span of 13 bases. Per germline, CDR1 SGDLS and CDR2 YYNGEE. CDR3 in amino acids: CASSVAGGETNEQFF. The CDR3 DNA is TGTGCCAGCAGCGTAGCGGGTGGAGAAACCAATGAGCAGTTCTTC.

The chain uses TRBV6-6 and TRBJ2-3, with 10 bases that match TRBD2. The CDR3 runs 16 residues. Per the germline V gene, CDR1 is MNHNY and CDR2 is SVGAGI (reference sequence). V shed 10 bases and J 4 bases; nucleotides not matched to a gene: 14. DNA for the CDR3: TGTGCCACTCAGTTAATATCTAGCGGGAGAGCAGATACGCAGTATTTT. Its protein product is CATQLISSGRADTQYF.

In this sample, this clone turned up a few times. J is TRBJ1-3 and V is TRBV6-5, with D unresolved. The CDR3 contains 15 residues. Trimming left V 5 bases short and J 1 base short, with 12 bases between. Germline lookup yields CDR1 MNHEY and CDR2 SVGAGI. The CDR3: CASSRTVDSGNTIYF. The CDR3 bases are TGTGCCAGCAGTCGCACAGTTGATTCTGGAAACACCATATATTTT.